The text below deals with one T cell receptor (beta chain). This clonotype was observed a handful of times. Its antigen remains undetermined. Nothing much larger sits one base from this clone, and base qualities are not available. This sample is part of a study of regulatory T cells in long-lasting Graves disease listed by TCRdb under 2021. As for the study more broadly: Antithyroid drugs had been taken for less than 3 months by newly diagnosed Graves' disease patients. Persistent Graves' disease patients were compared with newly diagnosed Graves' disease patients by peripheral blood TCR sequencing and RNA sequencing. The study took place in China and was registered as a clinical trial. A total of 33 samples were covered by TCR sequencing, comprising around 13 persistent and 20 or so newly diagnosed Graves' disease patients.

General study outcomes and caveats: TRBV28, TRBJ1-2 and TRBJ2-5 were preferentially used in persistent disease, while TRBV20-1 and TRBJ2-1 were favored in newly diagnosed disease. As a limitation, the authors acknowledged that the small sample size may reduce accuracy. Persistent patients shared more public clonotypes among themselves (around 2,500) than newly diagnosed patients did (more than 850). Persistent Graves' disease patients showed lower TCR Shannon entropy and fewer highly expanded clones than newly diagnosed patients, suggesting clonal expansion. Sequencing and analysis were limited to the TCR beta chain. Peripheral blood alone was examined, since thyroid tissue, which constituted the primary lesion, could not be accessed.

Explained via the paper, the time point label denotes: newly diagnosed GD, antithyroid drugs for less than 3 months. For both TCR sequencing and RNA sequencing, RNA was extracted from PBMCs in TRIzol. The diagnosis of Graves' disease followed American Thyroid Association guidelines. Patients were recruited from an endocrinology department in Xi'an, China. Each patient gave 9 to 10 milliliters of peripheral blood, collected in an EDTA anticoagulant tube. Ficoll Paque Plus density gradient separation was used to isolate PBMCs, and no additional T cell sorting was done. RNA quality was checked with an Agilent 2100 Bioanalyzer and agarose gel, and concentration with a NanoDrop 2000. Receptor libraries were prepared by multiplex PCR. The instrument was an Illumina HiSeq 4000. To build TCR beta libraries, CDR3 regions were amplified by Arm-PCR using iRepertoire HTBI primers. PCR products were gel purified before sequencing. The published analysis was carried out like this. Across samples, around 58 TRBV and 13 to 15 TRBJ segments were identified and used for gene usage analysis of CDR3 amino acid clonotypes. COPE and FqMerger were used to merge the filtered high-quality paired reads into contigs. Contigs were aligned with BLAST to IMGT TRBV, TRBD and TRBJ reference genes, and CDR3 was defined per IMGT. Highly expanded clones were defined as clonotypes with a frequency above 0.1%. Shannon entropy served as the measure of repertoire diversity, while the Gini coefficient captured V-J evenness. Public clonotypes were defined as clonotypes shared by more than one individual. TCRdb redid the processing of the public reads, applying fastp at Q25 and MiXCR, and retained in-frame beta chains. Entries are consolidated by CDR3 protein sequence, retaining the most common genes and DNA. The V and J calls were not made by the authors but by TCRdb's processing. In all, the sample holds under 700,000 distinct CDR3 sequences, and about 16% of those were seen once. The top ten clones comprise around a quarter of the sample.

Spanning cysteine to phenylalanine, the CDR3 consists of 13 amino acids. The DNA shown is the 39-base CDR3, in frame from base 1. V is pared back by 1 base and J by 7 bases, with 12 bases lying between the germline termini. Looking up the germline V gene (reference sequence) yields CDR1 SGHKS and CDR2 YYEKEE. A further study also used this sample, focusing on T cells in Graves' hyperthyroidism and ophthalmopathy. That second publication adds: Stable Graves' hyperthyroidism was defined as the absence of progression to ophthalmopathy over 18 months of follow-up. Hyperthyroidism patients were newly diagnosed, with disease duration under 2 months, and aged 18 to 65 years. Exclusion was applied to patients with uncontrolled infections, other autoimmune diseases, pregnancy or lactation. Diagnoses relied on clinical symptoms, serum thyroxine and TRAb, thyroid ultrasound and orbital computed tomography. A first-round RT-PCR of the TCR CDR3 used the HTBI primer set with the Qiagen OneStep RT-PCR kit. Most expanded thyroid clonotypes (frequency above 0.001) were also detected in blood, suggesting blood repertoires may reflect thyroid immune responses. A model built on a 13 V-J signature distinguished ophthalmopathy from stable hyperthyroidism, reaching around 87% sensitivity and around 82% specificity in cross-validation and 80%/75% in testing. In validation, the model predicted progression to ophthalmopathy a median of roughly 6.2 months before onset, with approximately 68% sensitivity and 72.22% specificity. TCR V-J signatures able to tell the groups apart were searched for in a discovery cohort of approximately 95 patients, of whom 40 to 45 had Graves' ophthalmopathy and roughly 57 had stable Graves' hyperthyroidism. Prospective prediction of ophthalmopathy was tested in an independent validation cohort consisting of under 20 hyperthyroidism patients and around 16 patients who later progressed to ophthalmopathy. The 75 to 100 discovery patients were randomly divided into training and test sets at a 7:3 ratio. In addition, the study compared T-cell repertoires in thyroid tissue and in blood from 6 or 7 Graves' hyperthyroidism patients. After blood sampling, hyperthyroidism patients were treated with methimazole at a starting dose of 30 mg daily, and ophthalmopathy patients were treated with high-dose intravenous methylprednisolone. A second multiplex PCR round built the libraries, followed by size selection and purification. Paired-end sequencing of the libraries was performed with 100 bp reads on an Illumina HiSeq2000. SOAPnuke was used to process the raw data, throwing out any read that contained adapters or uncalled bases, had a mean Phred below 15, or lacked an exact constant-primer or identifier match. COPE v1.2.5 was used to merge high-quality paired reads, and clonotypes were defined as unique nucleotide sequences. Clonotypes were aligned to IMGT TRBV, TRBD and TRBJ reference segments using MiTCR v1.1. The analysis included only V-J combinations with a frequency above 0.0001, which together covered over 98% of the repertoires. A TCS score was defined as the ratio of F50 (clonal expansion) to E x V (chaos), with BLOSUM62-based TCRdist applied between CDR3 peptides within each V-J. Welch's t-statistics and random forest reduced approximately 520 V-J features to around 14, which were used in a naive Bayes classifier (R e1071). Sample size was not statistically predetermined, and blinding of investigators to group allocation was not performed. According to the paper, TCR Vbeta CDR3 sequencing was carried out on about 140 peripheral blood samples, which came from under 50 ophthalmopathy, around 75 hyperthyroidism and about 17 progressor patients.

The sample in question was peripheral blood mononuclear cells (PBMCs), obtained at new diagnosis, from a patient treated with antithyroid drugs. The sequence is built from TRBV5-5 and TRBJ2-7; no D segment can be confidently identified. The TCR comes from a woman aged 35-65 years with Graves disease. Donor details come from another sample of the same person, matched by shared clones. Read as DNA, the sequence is TGTGCCAGCAGCTTGCTTAGTGGTGAAGAGCAGTACTTC. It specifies CASSLLSGEEQYF.